This is a list of T cell receptor beta chains from one sample in a study of monozygotic twins with cystic fibrosis. The assay was immunoSEQ multiplex PCR, and TCRdb's table has in-frame clones only and misses some. Of tens of thousands of clones listed, 90% to 95% are singletons. Sequenced material: blood. The receptors derive from a boy between 2 and 10 years old with cystic fibrosis. CDR3s include the opening cysteine and the closing phenylalanine or tryptophan. A D gene is named only where the DNA matches it firmly. A clone size is listed for some rows: how often the clone was seen (once, few, many), or a class if it is expanded.

v_gene: TRBV7-2; abundance: NA; j_gene: TRBJ1-3; d_gene: NA; CDR3nt: TGTGCCAGCAGCTTATTATACAGGGACTCTGGAAACACCATATATTTT; CDR3aa: CASSLLYRDSGNTIYF
v_gene: TRBV20-1; abundance: NA; j_gene: TRBJ1-3; d_gene: NA; CDR3nt: TGCAGTGCTAGGATCCGAAACACCATATATTTT; CDR3aa: CSARIRNTIYF
v_gene: TRBV2; abundance: NA; j_gene: TRBJ2-7; d_gene: TRBD1; CDR3nt: TGTGCCAGCAGTGACGACAGGGGGCCGGGGGAGCAGTACTTC; CDR3aa: CASSDDRGPGEQYF
v_gene: TRBV27; abundance: once; j_gene: TRBJ2-3; d_gene: NA; CDR3nt: TGTGCCAGCAGTCTTTTGGGGGTAGGTGGCACAGATACGCAGTATTTT; CDR3aa: CASSLLGVGGTDTQYF
v_gene: TRBV6-6; abundance: NA; j_gene: TRBJ1-5; d_gene: TRBD1; CDR3nt: TGTGCCAGCAGTTACTCGACGGACAGGGCCAATCAGCCCCAGCATTTT; CDR3aa: CASSYSTDRANQPQHF
v_gene: TRBV7-9; abundance: NA; j_gene: TRBJ2-5; d_gene: TRBD1; CDR3nt: TGTGCCAGCAGTCCACAGGGGTTCGGTGAGACCCAGTACTTC; CDR3aa: CASSPQGFGETQYF
v_gene: TRBV6-5; abundance: NA; j_gene: TRBJ1-1; d_gene: TRBD1; CDR3nt: TGTGCCAGCAGTTACCACCATGGACAGGCGAACACTGAAGCTTTCTTT; CDR3aa: CASSYHHGQANTEAFF
v_gene: TRBV14; abundance: NA; j_gene: TRBJ2-4; d_gene: NA; CDR3nt: TGTGCCAGCAGTTCAGACTTAGCCAAAAACATTCAGTACTTC; CDR3aa: CASSSDLAKNIQYF
v_gene: TRBV9; abundance: NA; j_gene: TRBJ1-2; d_gene: NA; CDR3nt: TGTGCCAGCAGCGGCTATGGCTACACCTTC; CDR3aa: CASSGYGYTF
v_gene: TRBV5-1; abundance: NA; j_gene: TRBJ1-4; d_gene: NA; CDR3nt: TGCGCCAGCAGGTTGGGCCCCAAAGAAAAACTGTTTTTT; CDR3aa: CASRLGPKEKLFF
v_gene: TRBV27; abundance: NA; j_gene: TRBJ2-2; d_gene: TRBD1; CDR3nt: TGTGCCAGCAGTTTATCCGGACAGGCGATCAACACCGGGGAGCTGTTTTTT; CDR3aa: CASSLSGQAINTGELFF
v_gene: TRBV11-3; abundance: NA; j_gene: TRBJ1-1; d_gene: NA; CDR3nt: TGTGCCAGCAGCACCAGGGATACTGAAGCTTTCTTT; CDR3aa: CASSTRDTEAFF
v_gene: TRBV11-3; abundance: NA; j_gene: TRBJ2-2; d_gene: NA; CDR3nt: TGTGCCAGCAGCTTATCCCTGGGCCTAGAGGCCGGGGAGCTGTTTTTT; CDR3aa: CASSLSLGLEAGELFF
v_gene: TRBV11-3; abundance: NA; j_gene: TRBJ2-7; d_gene: TRBD2; CDR3nt: TGTGCCAGCAGCACGGGACTAGCGGAATTCTCCTACGAGCAGTACTTC; CDR3aa: CASSTGLAEFSYEQYF
v_gene: TRBV5-6; abundance: NA; j_gene: TRBJ1-3; d_gene: NA; CDR3nt: TGTGCCAGCAGCTTATGGAGGGTCTCTGGAAACACCATATATTTT; CDR3aa: CASSLWRVSGNTIYF
v_gene: TRBV5-4; abundance: NA; j_gene: TRBJ1-2; d_gene: NA; CDR3nt: TGTGCCAGCAGCTTGGGACAAGACTATGGCTACACCTTC; CDR3aa: CASSLGQDYGYTF
v_gene: TRBV10-2; abundance: few; j_gene: TRBJ1-6; d_gene: NA; CDR3nt: TGCGCCAGCCTCCCGGGGGGCGCGTATTCACCCCTCCACTTT; CDR3aa: CASLPGGAYSPLHF
v_gene: TRBV5-1; abundance: NA; j_gene: TRBJ2-2; d_gene: TRBD2; CDR3nt: TGCGCCAGCAGCTTCCTTACTAGCGGGGGGACCGGGGAGCTGTTTTTT; CDR3aa: CASSFLTSGGTGELFF
v_gene: TRBV9; abundance: NA; j_gene: TRBJ1-1; d_gene: NA; CDR3nt: TGTGCCAGCAGACCGGGGCAAGGCTACACTGAAGCTTTCTTT; CDR3aa: CASRPGQGYTEAFF
v_gene: TRBV5-1; abundance: NA; j_gene: TRBJ1-1; d_gene: NA; CDR3nt: TGCGCCAGCACACCCGACGGGGGGAAACGAGCTTTCTTT; CDR3aa: CASTPDGGKRAFF
v_gene: TRBV5-4; abundance: NA; j_gene: TRBJ2-1; d_gene: NA; CDR3nt: TGTGCCAGCAGTAGGGGGTCTTACAATGAGCAGTTCTTC; CDR3aa: CASSRGSYNEQFF
v_gene: TRBV5-1; abundance: once; j_gene: TRBJ2-7; d_gene: NA; CDR3nt: TGCGCCAGCAGCTTGGTATCTCAGGGGACCTCCTACGAGCAGTACTTC; CDR3aa: CASSLVSQGTSYEQYF
v_gene: TRBV2; abundance: NA; j_gene: TRBJ1-4; d_gene: TRBD1; CDR3nt: TGTGCCAGCAGAGATCCGGGACAGTATAATGAAAAACTGTTTTTT; CDR3aa: CASRDPGQYNEKLFF
v_gene: TRBV11-3; abundance: NA; j_gene: TRBJ2-1; d_gene: TRBD2; CDR3nt: TGTGCCAGCAGCCCTTTAGCGGGGAACTACAATGAGCAGTTCTTC; CDR3aa: CASSPLAGNYNEQFF
v_gene: TRBV6-5; abundance: NA; j_gene: TRBJ1-1; d_gene: NA; CDR3nt: TGTGCCAGCAGTTACCGGGGAACGGGGGACACTGAAGCTTTCTTT; CDR3aa: CASSYRGTGDTEAFF
v_gene: TRBV12-5; abundance: NA; j_gene: TRBJ2-7; d_gene: TRBD1; CDR3nt: TGTGCTAGTGGACCGGGACAGGGGGCTCGTGAGCAGTACTTC; CDR3aa: CASGPGQGAREQYF
v_gene: TRBV7-6; abundance: NA; j_gene: TRBJ1-3; d_gene: TRBD1; CDR3nt: TGTGCCAGCAGCGACCGGACAGGCCACTCTGGAAACACCATATATTTT; CDR3aa: CASSDRTGHSGNTIYF
v_gene: TRBV27; abundance: NA; j_gene: TRBJ1-1; d_gene: NA; CDR3nt: TGTGCCAGCAGTTTCGGCTGGGGAGACACTGAAGCTTTCTTT; CDR3aa: CASSFGWGDTEAFF
v_gene: TRBV29-1; abundance: NA; j_gene: TRBJ2-4; d_gene: TRBD1; CDR3nt: TGCAGCGTTAGGGACAGGGAGAAAAACATTCAGTACTTC; CDR3aa: CSVRDREKNIQYF
v_gene: TRBV6-5; abundance: once; j_gene: TRBJ1-4; d_gene: NA; CDR3nt: TGTGCCAGCAGTTCCTCTCTAGGAGATAATGAAAAACTGTTTTTT; CDR3aa: CASSSSLGDNEKLFF
v_gene: TRBV6-5; abundance: NA; j_gene: TRBJ2-7; d_gene: NA; CDR3nt: TGTGCCAGCAGTTACTCAGGAGGGGGCCGCGAGCAGTACTTC; CDR3aa: CASSYSGGGREQYF
v_gene: TRBV4-1; abundance: NA; j_gene: TRBJ2-3; d_gene: TRBD2; CDR3nt: TGCGCCAGCAGCCTCGTGGGGGGGGTGGGCGCAGATACGCAGTATTTT; CDR3aa: CASSLVGGVGADTQYF
v_gene: TRBV7-9; abundance: NA; j_gene: TRBJ1-5; d_gene: NA; CDR3nt: TGTGCCAGCAGCTTTCCAAGCGGCCAGCCCCAGCATTTT; CDR3aa: CASSFPSGQPQHF
v_gene: TRBV5-1; abundance: NA; j_gene: TRBJ2-1; d_gene: NA; CDR3nt: TGCGCCAGCAGCTTGCGGGCAGGGAGGAACGACAATGAGCAGTTCTTC; CDR3aa: CASSLRAGRNDNEQFF
v_gene: TRBV9; abundance: NA; j_gene: TRBJ2-4; d_gene: TRBD2; CDR3nt: TGTGCCAGCAGCGTAGGGAGAGCTAGCGGGGGAAACCCCGAAAACATTCAGTACTTC; CDR3aa: CASSVGRASGGNPENIQYF
v_gene: TRBV19; abundance: NA; j_gene: TRBJ2-2; d_gene: NA; CDR3nt: TGTGCCAGTAGTATCGGGAGTTTTGACACCGGGGAGCTGTTTTTT; CDR3aa: CASSIGSFDTGELFF
v_gene: TRBV6-5; abundance: NA; j_gene: TRBJ2-3; d_gene: TRBD2; CDR3nt: TGTGCCAGCAGTCCCGGGACTAGCCCCTCAGATACGCAGTATTTT; CDR3aa: CASSPGTSPSDTQYF